The rows below give T cell receptor beta chains drawn from one sample of a study of blood T cell repertoires in COVID-19. Profiling relied on immunoSEQ multiplex PCR, and the TCRdb table lists in-frame clones only, not all of them. The sample has some 200,000 clones; roughly four fifths are singletons. The specimen sequenced was PBMCs or T cells enriched from blood (not recorded which). All receptors derive from a man aged 35 to 55 who had recovered from COVID-19. Each CDR3 is given with its conserved first and last residue. A D gene is named only where the DNA matches it firmly. Not all rows give a size; the values are once, few, many and, for expanded clones, a class.

d_gene,abundance,j_gene,v_gene,CDR3aa,CDR3nt
TRBD2,once,TRBJ2-7,TRBV29-1,CSVVELAGAYEQYF,TGCAGCGTTGTTGAACTAGCGGGGGCCTACGAGCAGTACTTC
-,-,TRBJ1-1,TRBV6-5,CASSTHSMNTEAFF,TGTGCCAGCAGTACTCACAGTATGAACACTGAAGCTTTCTTT
-,-,TRBJ1-2,TRBV3-1/TRBV3-2,CASSHSQGDGYTF,TGTGCCAGCAGCCATAGTCAGGGCGACGGCTACACCTTC
-,-,TRBJ2-7,TRBV28,CASSPAGPPYEQYF,TGTGCCAGCAGTCCGGCGGGGCCCCCTTACGAGCAGTACTTC
-,-,TRBJ1-1,TRBV6-5,CASSYSGSSLAFF,TGTGCCAGCAGTTACAGCGGATCCTCCCTAGCTTTCTTT
-,-,TRBJ2-1,TRBV4-2,CASSQEDGNEQFF,TGTGCCAGCAGCCAAGAGGACGGGAACGAGCAGTTCTTC
TRBD1,-,TRBJ1-2,TRBV19,CASSIDVFLGGNYGYTF,TGTGCCAGTAGTATAGATGTATTCCTAGGGGGCAACTATGGCTACACCTTC
TRBD2,-,TRBJ2-1,TRBV9,CASSRLAGGINEQFF,TGTGCCAGCAGCCGACTAGCGGGAGGGATCAATGAGCAGTTCTTC
TRBD1,-,TRBJ1-1,TRBV4-2,CASSQPGQGNTEAFF,TGTGCCAGCAGCCAACCGGGACAGGGGAACACTGAAGCTTTCTTT
-,-,TRBJ2-4,TRBV12-3/TRBV12-4,CASRRSGDIQYF,TGTGCCAGCCGTCGGTCCGGGGACATTCAGTACTTC
-,-,TRBJ2-7,TRBV6-5,CASSLDRQKQYF,TGTGCCAGCAGCCTCGACAGACAAAAGCAGTACTTC
-,-,TRBJ1-1,TRBV15,CATSRDTGLVAFF,TGTGCCACCAGCAGAGATACAGGGTTAGTAGCTTTCTTT
-,-,TRBJ1-1,TRBV19,CASSIDRGYEAFF,TGTGCCAGTAGTATAGATCGAGGGTATGAAGCTTTCTTT
TRBD1,-,TRBJ1-2,TRBV19,CASKRGQGYGYTF,TGTGCCAGCAAGCGGGGACAGGGCTATGGCTACACCTTC
TRBD1,-,TRBJ1-2,TRBV6-5,CASRLGQGASYGYTF,TGTGCCAGCAGACTAGGACAGGGCGCATCCTACGGCTACACCTTC
-,-,TRBJ2-7,TRBV28,CASSSFYEQYF,TGTGCCAGCAGTTCCTTCTACGAGCAGTACTTC
-,-,TRBJ1-1,TRBV11-2,CASSFMVESTEAFF,TGTGCCAGCAGCTTCATGGTAGAGAGCACTGAAGCTTTCTTT
-,once,TRBJ1-3,TRBV2,CASSRIVRGSGNTIYF,TGTGCCAGCAGCAGAATAGTCAGAGGCTCTGGAAACACCATATATTTT
-,-,TRBJ1-5,TRBV4-2,CASSQETGIVNQPQHF,TGTGCCAGCAGCCAGGAAACAGGGATAGTCAATCAGCCCCAGCATTTT
-,-,TRBJ1-1,TRBV28,CASSLVQGTEAFF,TGTGCCAGCAGTTTGGTACAGGGTACTGAAGCTTTCTTT
-,few,TRBJ1-5,TRBV28,CASRGWRGGNQPQHF,TGTGCCAGCAGGGGCTGGAGGGGTGGCAATCAGCCCCAGCATTTT
TRBD1,-,TRBJ1-5,TRBV28,CASSSYGQDGLGQPQHF,TGTGCCAGCAGTTCTTACGGACAGGATGGTTTGGGTCAGCCCCAGCATTTT
TRBD1,-,TRBJ2-5,TRBV9,CASSTRTGQETQYF,TGTGCCAGCAGCACCAGGACAGGCCAAGAGACCCAGTACTTC
-,-,TRBJ1-5,TRBV6-6,CASSYSMGEVGQPQHF,TGTGCCAGCAGTTACTCTATGGGGGAGGTGGGTCAGCCCCAGCATTTT
TRBD2,-,TRBJ2-1,TRBV19,CASSLRSGSFYNEQFF,TGTGCCAGTAGTCTCCGAAGCGGGAGCTTCTACAATGAGCAGTTCTTC
-,-,TRBJ2-5,TRBV7-8,CASVRGGYQETQYF,TGTGCCAGCGTCAGGGGAGGGTACCAAGAGACCCAGTACTTC
TRBD2,few,TRBJ2-1,TRBV29-1,CSVGASGTVSYNEQFF,TGCAGCGTTGGGGCTAGCGGGACGGTTTCCTACAATGAGCAGTTCTTC
TRBD2,-,TRBJ2-7,TRBV7-8,CASSFSGGPYEQYF,TGTGCCAGCAGCTTTTCGGGAGGGCCCTACGAGCAGTACTTC
-,-,TRBJ1-5,TRBV2,CASGAQGYNQPQHF,TGTGCCAGCGGTGCGCAGGGGTACAATCAGCCCCAGCATTTT
TRBD1,-,TRBJ1-3,TRBV18,CASSLSGTGGTGNTIYF,TGTGCCAGCTCACTTTCCGGGACAGGGGGCACTGGAAACACCATATATTTT
-,-,TRBJ1-2,TRBV4-1,CASSQDNGANYGYTF,TGCGCCAGCAGCCAAGATAACGGAGCTAACTATGGCTACACCTTC
-,-,TRBJ1-5,TRBV19,CASKWGPDQPQHF,TGTGCCAGTAAGTGGGGGCCCGATCAGCCCCAGCATTTT
-,-,TRBJ2-1,TRBV2,CASRRRPPSYNEQFF,TGTGCCAGCAGGAGGCGTCCTCCCTCCTACAATGAGCAGTTCTTC
-,-,TRBJ2-1,TRBV27,CASSSGLRNEQFF,TGTGCCAGCAGTTCGGGACTTCGCAATGAGCAGTTCTTC
-,once,TRBJ1-1,TRBV30,CAWSVRWETEAFF,TGTGCCTGGAGTGTACGATGGGAGACTGAAGCTTTCTTT
-,-,TRBJ1-1,TRBV6-1,CASSDFNSMNTEAFF,TGTGCCAGCAGTGATTTTAACAGCATGAACACTGAAGCTTTCTTT
-,-,TRBJ1-2,TRBV2,CASITDRGANYGYTF,TGTGCCAGCATTACCGACAGAGGCGCTAACTATGGCTACACCTTC
-,-,TRBJ2-1,TRBV6-5,CASSSRGEQFF,TGTGCCAGCAGTTCCCGCGGTGAGCAGTTCTTC
TRBD2,once,TRBJ2-1,TRBV5-1,CASSLGRGPGLAYNEQFF,TGCGCCAGCAGCTTGGGACGGGGGCCGGGACTAGCCTACAATGAGCAGTTCTTC
-,once,TRBJ2-3,TRBV4-3,CASSQDRDWPTDTQYF,TGCGCCAGCAGCCAAGACAGGGACTGGCCCACAGATACGCAGTATTTT
TRBD2,-,TRBJ2-3,TRBV5-6,CASSLGSGRAGLMATTQYF,TGTGCCAGCAGCTTGGGTAGCGGGAGGGCCGGGCTTATGGCAACTACGCAGTATTTT